What follows is one TCR beta chain and its context. This CDR3 is 13 amino acids long. Unmatched junction bases numbered 3, after V lost 3 bases and J lost 4 bases. CDR1 is SQVTM, CDR2 ANQGSEA, per germline. This entry is derived from a study of healthy donors' naive CD4 and CD8 T cells. Overall study: Donors spanned ages 20-25, 40-50 and 60-70 years, half female.

TCR libraries were built from approximately 0.55 ug of total RNA by linear amplification. TCRdb re-called the reads with MiXCR, one entry per CDR3 protein. Of about 180,000 distinct CDR3 sequences in the sample, nearly 75% were seen once. Naive T cells were sorted: CD4+CD8-CD45RO-CD45RA+ for CD4+, CD8+CD4-CD45RA+CD27bright for CD8+. Sample: naive CD4+ and CD8+ T cells sorted from blood, pooled from several donors. The chain couples TRBV29-1 to TRBJ2-5; 9 bases are shared with TRBD2. The TCR sequence derives from a pool of human donors in good health; the sample pools cells from several healthy donors. This chain's CDR3 is CSVERGGLETQYF. CDR3 DNA: TGCAGCGTTGAGCGGGGGGGTTTAGAGACCCAGTACTTC.